The next 8 T cell receptor beta chains were all read from a single sample in a study of T-cell reconstitution after alpha-beta-depleted transplantation in children. Unique molecular identifiers featured in how the TCRbeta library was prepared. TCRdb independently ran MiXCR on the PCR reads; one entry per CDR3 protein. The sample comprises roughly 400,000 distinct CDR3 sequences, about a fifth of which are singletons, and 3% to 4.5% rests with the top ten. Here the sequenced sample was PBMCs from the stem cell graft donor, taken from the stem cell graft. Source of these receptors: a human donor who donated a stem cell graft to a child with acute myeloid leukemia.

The chain employs TRBV10-3 and TRBJ2-6; 12 positions match TRBD1. CDR1 ENHRY and CDR2 SYGVKD come from the germline V gene. Trimming at V came to 5 bases and at J to 2 bases, leaving 19 bases not matched to a gene. This CDR3 spans 22 amino acids. The CDR3 reads CAISYAPGQGASESAGANVLTF. In DNA form, the CDR3 reads TGTGCCATCAGTTACGCTCCGGGACAGGGGGCGTCTGAATCAGCTGGGGCCAACGTCCTGACTTTC.

This clonotype showed up many times. The chain uses TRBV6-5 and TRBJ2-7, with a weak D call TRBD1 (5 bases). The CDR3 sequence is 14 residues long. Trimming pared 2 bases from V and 2 bases from J, leaving 10 bases between. CDR1 is MNHEY, CDR2 SVGAGI, per germline. CDR3 nucleotide sequence: TGTGCCAGCAGTTACAAGGGGCCAACCTACGAGCAGTACTTC. Encoded protein: CASSYKGPTYEQYF.

Ten or more counts support this clonotype. The chain has TRBV12-3 or TRBV12-4 and TRBJ2-7, with 11 nucleotides matching TRBD2. Trimming took 5 bases from V and 1 from J; bases not matched to a gene: 4. This CDR3 spans 15 amino acids. The CDR3 DNA sequence: TGTGCCAGCAGTCCTAGACTAGCGGGGTCCTACGAGCAGTACTTC. Its translation is CASSPRLAGSYEQYF.

This clonotype showed up just a few times. This chain links TRBV27 with TRBJ1-5, with TRBD1 identical over 7 bases. J lost 1 base, V lost 5 bases, and 8 bases had no gene match. The CDR3 length is 16 residues. Germline values: CDR1 MNHEY, CDR2 SMNVEV (reference sequence). CDR3 nucleotides: TGTGCCAGCAGTCCATGGACAGGTCGCAGCAATCAGCCCCAGCATTTT. This encodes CASSPWTGRSNQPQHF.

The chain employs TRBV18 and TRBJ2-6; D gene unclear. V lost 2 bases, J lost 3 bases, and 8 bases lay in between. The length of the CDR3 is 15 residues. CDR1 and CDR2 (germline): KGHSH, LQKENI. CDR3 nucleotides: TGTGCCAGCTCACCAGGCGGAGTTGGGGCCAACGTCCTGACTTTC. It translates to CASSPGGVGANVLTF.

The rearrangement uses TRBV9 and TRBJ2-4; D could derive from TRBD1 or TRBD2 (6 bases each). The CDR3 extends over 16 amino acids. The V end lost 0 bases, the J end lost 9 bases, and 19 bases lay between the germline ends. From germline, CDR1 is SGDLS and CDR2 YYNGEE. The CDR3 DNA is TGTGCCAGCAGCGTAGGGACACACAGGGAGGTTACCATTCAGTACTTC. This encodes CASSVGTHREVTIQYF.

This clonotype was seen more than once but under ten times. The V and J genes are TRBV20-1 and TRBJ2-3; D is possibly TRBD2 (6 bases). CDR1 and CDR2 from the germline V gene are DFQATT and SNEGSKA (reference sequence). Between the trimmed V and J ends, which lost 5 bases and 6 bases, there was a span of 12 bases. The CDR3 spans 12 residues. The CDR3 DNA sequence: TGCAGTGCTCAGGAGGGCCAGGATACGCAGTATTTT. Its protein is CSAQEGQDTQYF.

The sample holds many counts of this clonotype. This sequence joins TRBV28 and TRBJ1-2; a weak D match, TRBD1 (6 bases). V shed 6 bases and J shed 9 bases, with 11 bases lying between them. The length of the CDR3 is 11 residues. The germline V gene has CDR1 MDHEN and CDR2 SYDVKM. In DNA, the CDR3 is TGTGCCAGCAGGGACAGCGCACGCTACACCTTC. Translating gives CASRDSARYTF.